These 17 T cell receptor beta chains originate from one sample sequenced in a study of T cell responses to AZD1222 COVID-19 vaccine (TCRdb year 2021). The library was generated by the immunoSEQ multiplex PCR assay. Drawn from immuneACCESS, this table holds only the in-frame rearrangements with V and J called that TCRdb kept. Clones are partly lost; checked studies trace under half to an unresolved V gene and leave the rest unexplained. This sample has 120,000 to 150,000 clones in its table, and about 91% of those were observed once. Jointly, the top ten make up roughly 3.8% of the sample. In the paper's terms, the time point label means: baseline before first vaccination. The sample was peripheral blood, taken on day 0 of AZD1222 vaccination. The receptors here all came from an adult in good health.

This clone was found once. The chain uses TRBV7-8 and TRBJ2-1, with 7 bases identical to TRBD1. The CDR3 is 16 residues long. Germline trimming cut 0 bases from V and 4 bases from J; bases unmatched to any gene: 6. CDR1 SGHVS and CDR2 FQNEAQ come from the germline V gene. CDR3 amino acids: CASSLALDRLYNEQFF. In DNA, the CDR3 is TGTGCCAGCAGCTTAGCGCTGGACAGGCTTTACAATGAGCAGTTCTTC.

V gene TRBV9 combines with J gene TRBJ1-2; D gene ambiguous. V was trimmed by 4 bases and J by 6 bases, leaving 13 bases between them. Germline-derived CDR1 and CDR2 are SGDLS and YYNGEE. This CDR3 comprises 13 residues. As DNA, the CDR3 is TGTGCCAGCAGCTTCAGTAGGGAGGATGGCTACACCTTC. The encoded protein is CASSFSREDGYTF.

The chain uses TRBV6-1 and TRBJ2-7, with unresolved D. The V and J ends lost 1 base and 0 bases respectively, with 10 bases between them. The CDR3 totals 15 residues. Germline V lookup: CDR1 MNHNS, CDR2 SASEGT. This CDR3 is CASSEGERHSYEQYF. As DNA, the CDR3 is TGTGCCAGCAGTGAAGGGGAAAGGCACTCCTACGAGCAGTACTTC.

The V and J genes are TRBV6-5 and TRBJ2-2, with D uncertain. CDR3 length: 13 residues. V lost 5 bases and J lost 6, with 10 bases in between. CDR1 MNHEY and CDR2 SVGAGI come from the germline V gene. CDR3 nucleotides: TGTGCCAGCAGTAAAAGTGGAGCCGGGGAGCTGTTTTTT. As protein: CASSKSGAGELFF.

The genes are TRBV18 and TRBJ1-2; 7 bases are a match to TRBD1. CDR1 is KGHSH, CDR2 LQKENI, per germline. This CDR3 is built from 15 residues. The V and J ends lost 1 base and 1 base, in that order; junction bases with no gene match: 3. The CDR3 DNA is TGTGCCAGCTCACCACAGACAGGGAATAACTATGGCTACACCTTC. This sequence encodes CASSPQTGNNYGYTF.

The V gene is TRBV28, the J gene TRBJ1-3; 7 nucleotides match TRBD1. The CDR3 loop spans 15 amino acids. With 6 bases clipped from V and 2 bases from J, the junction kept 7 bases outside the gene matches. Germline values: CDR1 MDHEN, CDR2 SYDVKM. This CDR3 is CASRTDREAGNTIYF. In DNA form, the CDR3 reads TGTGCCAGCAGGACAGACAGGGAGGCTGGAAACACCATATATTTT.

This chain uses TRBV4-3 with TRBJ2-7; D uncertain. Trimming removed 1 base at V and 2 bases at J, with 12 bases between. The CDR3 contains 15 residues. Per the germline V gene, CDR1 is LGHNA and CDR2 is YSLEER. CDR3 in amino acids: CASSQGVAPAYEQYF. The CDR3 coding sequence is TGCGCCAGCAGCCAAGGTGTGGCGCCGGCCTACGAGCAGTACTTC.

The chain is built from TRBV4-1 and TRBJ1-1, with 9 bases matching TRBD1. This CDR3 region has 17 residues. Per germline, CDR1 MGHRA and CDR2 YSYEKL. V was pared by 1 base and J by 6 bases, with 12 bases of the junction left unmatched. The CDR3 here is CASSQARTGVTQAEAFF. The CDR3 coding sequence is TGCGCCAGCAGCCAAGCTAGGACAGGGGTAACCCAAGCTGAAGCTTTCTTT.

The rearrangement links TRBV7-3 to TRBJ2-1; D unclear. Germline V CDR1 and CDR2: SGHTA, FQGTGA. The CDR3 loop spans 13 amino acids. V was shortened by 3 bases and J by 7 bases, with 10 bases between the two germline ends. The CDR3 spells CASSFSLNNEQFF. The DNA for the CDR3 is TGTGCCAGCAGCTTTAGCCTTAATAATGAGCAGTTCTTC.

This chain links TRBV6-2 or TRBV6-3 with TRBJ1-6, with 7 bases aligning to TRBD1. From germline, CDR1 is MNHEY and CDR2 SVGEGT. V trimming: 6 bases; J trimming: 7 bases; junction bases outside the gene matches: 6. CDR3 length: 14 residues. The CDR3 bases are TGTGCCAGCAGCCATACGACAGGGAATTCACCCCTCCACTTT. Translated, it gives CASSHTTGNSPLHF.

This chain joins TRBV6-6 and TRBJ2-7; possibly TRBD2 for D (5 bases). The germline gives CDR1 MNHNY, CDR2 SVGAGI (reference sequence). The CDR3 loop spans 14 amino acids. Trimming stripped 2 bases from V and 3 bases from J, with 11 bases between. CDR3 nucleotide sequence: TGTGCCAGCAGTTACAGTGACGGGGTCTACGAGCAGTACTTC. Translated, it gives CASSYSDGVYEQYF.

V and J are TRBV9 and TRBJ2-1; TRBD2 might be the D (6 bases). CDR1 and CDR2 from the germline V gene are SGDLS and YYNGEE. This CDR3 spans 17 amino acids. Deletions cut 0 bases from V and 2 bases from J, with 15 bases between. CDR3: CASSVALEGRTYNEQFF. CDR3 nucleotide sequence: TGTGCCAGCAGCGTAGCCTTGGAGGGTAGGACCTACAATGAGCAGTTCTTC.

The chain links TRBV6-5 to TRBJ1-1; D remains unclear. V lost 6 bases to trimming and J lost 2 bases, with 10 bases between them. Germline loops: CDR1 MNHEY, CDR2 SVGAGI. There are 13 residues in the CDR3. For the CDR3, the DNA is TGTGCCAGCAGACGGGGATCTAACACTGAAGCTTTCTTT. It encodes CASRRGSNTEAFF.

This clone was counted once. The chain uses TRBV24-1 and TRBJ1-5; 7 bases match TRBD1. Trimming cost V 10 bases and J 3 bases; bases outside gene matches: 5. This CDR3 is 13 amino acids long. Germline lookup yields CDR1 KGHDR and CDR2 SFDVKD. CDR3 residues: CATGTGDNQPQHF. For the CDR3, the DNA is TGTGCCACGGGAACAGGGGACAATCAGCCCCAGCATTTT.

The chain employs TRBV7-9 and TRBJ2-1; no definite D call. V lost 1 base to trimming and J lost 4 bases, with 5 bases between them. The V gene's germline CDR1 is SEHNR and CDR2 FQNEAQ (reference sequence). The CDR3 covers 13 residues. This CDR3 reads CASSLGEYNEQFF. The CDR3 region has the DNA TGTGCCAGCAGCTTAGGGGAATACAATGAGCAGTTCTTC.

J is TRBJ1-1 and V is TRBV12-3 or TRBV12-4; D is possibly TRBD1 (5 bases). V lost 2 bases and J 7 bases, leaving 11 bases between the germline ends. The CDR3 length is 13 residues. In DNA, the CDR3 is TGTGCCAGCAGTTTACTGAGGGGAGTTGAAGCTTTCTTT. It translates to CASSLLRGVEAFF.

The CDR3, as DNA: TGTGCCAGTCAGGGGGACAACTATGGCTACACCTTC. As protein: CASQGDNYGYTF. This sequence joins TRBV19 and TRBJ1-2; 7 bases agree with TRBD1. Germline CDR1 is LNHDA and CDR2 is SQIVND (reference sequence). The CDR3 is 12 amino acids. The trim removed 8 bases at V and 2 bases at J, leaving 2 bases unmatched.